These T cell receptor beta chains were read from a single sample in a study of metastatic and nonmetastatic thyroid tumors. TCRdb ran MiXCR on the PCR reads. The repertoire includes about 64,000 clones, approximately 4.1% of them detected once, and approximately 20% sits in the top ten. What was sequenced was blood. All receptors come from a female donor with papillary thyroid cancer or a benign thyroid nodule (not recorded which). Some clones in this sample may be carry-over from other donors' samples. The CDR3 runs from the conserved cysteine through the conserved F or W. A D gene is named only where the DNA matches it firmly. The size entry is marked missing in some rows and otherwise reads once, few, many or a size class.

TRBV18,TRBJ2-7,many,.,TGTGCCAGCTCACCAGGGTCCACCTACGAGCAGTACTTC,CASSPGSTYEQYF
TRBV25-1,TRBJ1-6,many,.,TGTGCCAGCAGTGCATATAATTCACCCCTCCACTTT,CASSAYNSPLHF
TRBV15,TRBJ2-1,many,.,TGTGCCACCAGTCTGGGCCCTAATGAGCAGTTCTTC,CATSLGPNEQFF
TRBV5-5,TRBJ2-2,many,.,TGTGCCAGCAGCTTGCGGCGGACCGGGGAGCTGTTTTTT,CASSLRRTGELFF
TRBV20-1,TRBJ2-1,.,TRBD2,TGCAGTGCTAGACCCCGTGCAGCGGGAGTATACAATGAGCAGTTCTTC,CSARPRAAGVYNEQFF
TRBV5-4,TRBJ2-7,many,.,TGTGCCAGCAGCTCCGAGGATCGTTACGAGCAGTACTTC,CASSSEDRYEQYF
TRBV12-3/TRBV12-4,TRBJ2-3,few,TRBD1,TGTGCCAGCAGTTCAGGGACAGGGAGTAGAGTTACGCAGTATTTT,CASSSGTGSRVTQYF
TRBV12-3/TRBV12-4,TRBJ2-1,.,.,TGTGCCAGCAGTTTAGCGGGAGCCAATGAGCAGTTCTTC,CASSLAGANEQFF
TRBV10-2,TRBJ2-3,many,TRBD2,TGCGCCAGCAGTGGCGCGGGGGGTTGGGGCACAGATACGCAGTATTTT,CASSGAGGWGTDTQYF
TRBV30,TRBJ2-7,many,TRBD1,TGTGCCTGGAGTGGACAGACAGGGAGCTCCTACGAGCAGTACTTC,CAWSGQTGSSYEQYF
TRBV19,TRBJ2-1,many,TRBD1,TGTGCCAGTAGTAGGCGGTTGGGACAGGGAGGCAATGAGCAGTTCTTC,CASSRRLGQGGNEQFF
TRBV15,TRBJ2-1,.,TRBD2,TGTGCCACCGGGACTAGTGCCTACAATGAGCAGTTCTTC,CATGTSAYNEQFF
TRBV6-5,TRBJ1-1,many,.,TGTGCCAGCAGTTACGGTGGGGGTAGTCCTGAAGCTTTCTTT,CASSYGGGSPEAFF